The 4 T cell receptor beta chains given below trace back to one sample, sequenced in a study of response to subunit inactivated influenza vaccine. TCRdb itself ran the RT-PCR reads through MiXCR, one entry per CDR3 protein. The sample yields under 500,000 distinct CDR3 sequences, around 9.9% seen once. Sequences were derived from PBMCs from blood, sampled more than 35 days after vaccination. These receptors were collected from a man in his fifties who received an inactivated influenza vaccine.

Comment on this clonotype: A junction end diverges from the germline sequence, so it may reflect a read error. V is TRBV12-3 or TRBV12-4 and J is TRBJ2-1; no reliable D call. The CDR3 totals 13 residues. CDR3 nucleotides: TGTGCCAGCAGTTTTGTGACTTACAATGAGAAGTTCTTC. Translating it yields CASSFVTYNEKFF.

V is TRBV6-1 and J is TRBJ2-7, with 11 bases identical to TRBD1. V was pared by 6 bases and J by 0 bases, with 1 base of the junction left unmatched. The CDR3 loop spans 14 amino acids. Germline V lookup: CDR1 MNHNS, CDR2 SASEGT. The CDR3 DNA follows: TGTGCCAGCAGGGGACAGGGGGACTCCTACGAGCAGTACTTC. Translated: CASRGQGDSYEQYF.

The chain uses TRBV9 and TRBJ2-1; perhaps TRBD2 as D (6 bases). The germline V and J ends were trimmed by 2 bases and 5 bases, with 14 bases remaining between them. The CDR3 totals 15 residues. From germline, CDR1 is SGDLS and CDR2 YYNGEE. The CDR3 spells CASSVLAERNNEQFF. As DNA, the CDR3 is TGTGCCAGCAGCGTTTTAGCGGAAAGAAACAATGAGCAGTTCTTC. The whole variable domain, filled in from reference TRBV9 and TRBJ2-1, reads DSGVTQTPKHLITATGQRVTLRCSPRSGDLSVYWYQQSLDQGLQFLIQYYNGEERAKGNILERFSAQQFPDLHSELNLSSLELGDSALYFCASSVLAERNNEQFFGPGTRLTVL.

There are a few counts of this clonotype. V gene TRBV7-2 combines with J gene TRBJ2-5, with D hard to call. The CDR3 has 13 amino acids. Germline V gene data show CDR1 as SGHTA and CDR2 as FQGNSA. The V end lost 5 bases, the J end lost 5 bases, and 12 bases lay between the germline ends. CDR3 coding DNA: TGTGCCAGCAGCCCGCGTCATAGGGAGACCCAGTACTTC. It codes for CASSPRHRETQYF.